This T cell receptor (beta chain) was sequenced during a study of early T cells in non-severe SARS-CoV-2 infection. About the research overall: Bulk RNA taken from unsorted whole blood was sequenced, leaving chains unpaired. Study results and limitations: Matching with VDJdb favored anti-spike CD8 responses (missing private and CD4 specificities).

With regard to this clonotype: Its antigen is undetermined.

MiXCR, run by TCRdb on the 5' RACE reads, gives a single entry per CDR3 protein. The sample lists 90,000 to 130,000 distinct CDR3 sequences, around an eighth occurring once. The input for sequencing was whole blood, taken at baseline. The TCR comes from an adult who was a healthcare worker with PCR-confirmed SARS-CoV-2 infection or an uninfected control (not recorded which).

Here the CDR3 DNA reads TGTGCCAGCAGCTTAAAACTAGGTAGAACCACAGATACGCAGTATTTT. It codes for CASSLKLGRTTDTQYF. V and J are TRBV7-2 and TRBJ2-3; tentatively, D is TRBD2 (5 bases). V was pared by 2 bases and J by 2 bases, with 14 bases between. Germline assignment: CDR1 SGHTA and CDR2 FQGNSA. The CDR3 extends over 16 amino acids.